This passage covers 2 T cell receptor beta chains from one sample sequenced in a study of shared T cell receptors in the human thymus. This table comes from immunoSEQ multiplex PCR, and its TCRdb copy is limited to in-frame clones, with some not included. The table includes 720,000 or so clones, 70% to 90% detected once. This sample was shared with a second study, whose subject was human thymus T cells.

Sample: thymocytes. The receptors here all came from a girl less than two years old with a congenital heart defect.

The chain has TRBV15 and TRBJ1-1, with D possibly being TRBD1 (6 bases). Germline-derived CDR1 and CDR2 are LNHNV and YYDKDF (reference sequence). This CDR3 has 14 residues. V was trimmed by 0 bases and J by 7 bases, leaving 12 bases between them. CDR3 coding DNA: TGTGCCACCAGCAGAGAATGGGGGCTGAGTGAAGCTTTCTTT. The encoded protein is CATSREWGLSEAFF.

This clone was seen a few times. This chain uses TRBV29-1 with TRBJ1-2; 8 nucleotides line up with TRBD1. CDR1 and CDR2 (germline): SQVTM, ANQGSEA. The CDR3 is 14 amino acids. V shed 7 bases and J 4 bases; nucleotides not matched to a gene: 11. The CDR3 is CSDKGQDNFYGYTF. As DNA, the CDR3 is TGCAGCGACAAGGGACAGGATAACTTCTATGGCTACACCTTC.